This T cell receptor (beta chain) was documented in a study of T cell changes during pregnancy in multiple sclerosis. The table came from immunoSEQ multiplex PCR; TCRdb's copy has only in-frame clones and leaves some out. The sample yields tens of thousands of clones, roughly 92% seen once. This CDR3 contains 12 residues. The ends were cut back, 6 bases at V and 0 bases at J, with 6 bases in the middle. Germline CDR1 and CDR2: KGHSH and LQKENI. The source is a female donor with multiple sclerosis, enrolled in a pregnancy study. The material was CD4+ T cells from peripheral blood mononuclear cells, obtained before pregnancy. V gene TRBV18 combines with J gene TRBJ2-7; D gene ambiguous. As DNA, the CDR3 is TGTGCCAGCTCCCCCTACTCCTACGAGCAGTACTTC. It encodes CASSPYSYEQYF.